Each of the 5 T cell receptor beta chains below was sequenced from the same sample in a study of blood T cell repertoires in COVID-19. Assay: immunoSEQ multiplex PCR; the TCRdb copy retains only in-frame clones and omits some. The sample gives about 200,000 clones, around 80% of which show up once; less than 20% is in the top ten. The sequencing input was PBMCs or T cells enriched from blood (not recorded which). Source of these receptors: a woman between 50 and 59 years old with acute COVID-19.

J is TRBJ1-2 and V is TRBV7-2, with 10 bases fitting TRBD1. The J segment lost 6 bases and the V segment lost 0 bases, leaving 4 bases of the junction unmatched. CDR3 length equals 15 residues. Germline assignment: CDR1 SGHTA and CDR2 FQGNSA. CDR3 sequence (DNA): TGTGCCAGCAGCTTAGCCTTCGGACAGGGGGATGGCTACACCTTC. Protein: CASSLAFGQGDGYTF.

The chain links TRBV28 to TRBJ2-3, with D maybe TRBD1 (5 bases). CDR3 length: 16 residues. Trimming removed 6 bases at V and 2 bases at J, with 18 bases between. Germline lookup yields CDR1 MDHEN and CDR2 SYDVKM. CDR3 bases: TGTGCCAGCAGACCCTTACAGGAAACCTCCACAGATACGCAGTATTTT. This gives the protein CASRPLQETSTDTQYF. The full variable domain, rest sourced from reference TRBV28 and TRBJ2-3, is DVKVTQSSRYLVKRTGEKVFLECVQDMDHENMFWYRQDPGLGLRLIYFSYDVKMKEKGDIPEGYSVSREKKERFSLILESASTNQTSMYLCASRPLQETSTDTQYFGPGTRLTVL.

The V gene is TRBV7-2, the J gene TRBJ1-5; 8 bases line up with TRBD1. The junction had 7 bases not matched to a gene; V was cut back by 5 bases and J by 4 bases. The CDR3 consists of 15 residues. Germline loops: CDR1 SGHTA, CDR2 FQGNSA. CDR3 nucleotides: TGTGCCAGCAGCGTGTGGGACAGGCCAAATCAGCCCCAGCATTTT. Translated, it gives CASSVWDRPNQPQHF.

V and J are TRBV28 and TRBJ2-7; 7 bases are a match to TRBD1. The CDR3 totals 14 residues. The germline CDR1 and CDR2 sequences are MDHEN and SYDVKM. Trimming at V came to 7 bases and at J to 6 bases, leaving 12 bases not matched to a gene. CDR3 loop: CASTNPKGAGEQYV. The CDR3 nucleotides are TGTGCCAGCACCAACCCCAAGGGGGCAGGCGAGCAGTACGTC.

The rearrangement joins TRBV7-9 to TRBJ1-2; D is unresolved. The germline V gene has CDR1 SEHNR and CDR2 FQNEAQ (reference sequence). This CDR3 comprises 11 residues. V dropped 9 bases and J dropped 0 bases, with 5 bases sitting between them. The CDR3 nucleotides are TGTGCCAGTACAGCTAACTATGGCTACACCTTC. Its protein product is CASTANYGYTF.